These 25 T cell receptor beta chains originate from one sample sequenced in a study of cytomegalovirus exposure and HLA in healthy donors. 13 Jbeta primers and 60 Vbeta primers were used for the PCR. Profiling relied on immunoSEQ multiplex PCR, and the TCRdb table lists in-frame clones only, not all of them. The sample has 100,000 to 150,000 clones, 75% to 85% seen once. Sequenced material: PBMCs. The source is a girl aged 2-9 years in good health and CMV-seronegative.

The chain recombines TRBV21-1 with TRBJ2-7; TRBD1, as called in the table, went unchecked against the DNA. TRBV21-1 is marked as a pseudogene. The CDR3 covers 19 residues. This CDR3 is CASSKWMGRSRDRGYEQYF. The DNA for the CDR3 is TGTGCCAGCAGCAAATGGATGGGAAGATCCCGGGACAGGGGGTACGAGCAGTACTTC.

CDR3 in DNA: TGTGCCAGCAGCCTCGGGGGAAACTATGGCTACACCTTC. Amino acid sequence: CASSLGGNYGYTF. The chain couples TRBV27 to TRBJ1-2; tentatively, D is TRBD1 (5 bases). The CDR3 is 13 amino acids. V gave up 6 bases and J gave up 2 bases, with 10 bases separating them. The germline V gene has CDR1 MNHEY and CDR2 SMNVEV (reference sequence).

The chain uses TRBV10-3 and TRBJ2-1, with TRBD1 matching 9 bases. V lost 10 bases to trimming and J lost 9 bases; unmatched junction nucleotides: 16. Germline lookup yields CDR1 ENHRY and CDR2 SYGVKD. CDR3 size: 15 residues. Written as DNA, the CDR3 is TGTGCCACAGAGAAGGGGGACAGGGAAGCAGGTGAGCAGTTCTTC. Translating it yields CATEKGDREAGEQFF.

The J gene is TRBJ2-1, the V gene TRBV5-1; 9 positions match TRBD2. Germline trimming cut 0 bases from V and 8 bases from J; bases unmatched to any gene: 6. This CDR3 spans 15 amino acids. Germline CDR1 and CDR2: SGHRS and YFSETQ. The CDR3 DNA is TGCGCCAGCAGCTTGGGCGGGAGGGCCCTCGATGAGCAGTTCTTC. This codes for CASSLGGRALDEQFF.

The genes are TRBV11-2 and TRBJ1-4; possibly TRBD1 for D (6 bases). Germline CDR1 SGHAT, CDR2 FQNNGV. This CDR3 comprises 15 residues. Trimming pared 2 bases from V and 8 bases from J, leaving 15 bases between. The chain's CDR3 is CASSLPGGQREKLFF. The CDR3 DNA sequence: TGTGCCAGCAGCTTACCGGGGGGGCAGCGCGAAAAACTGTTTTTT.

The chain recombines TRBV7-2 with TRBJ2-3; 13 nucleotides line up with TRBD2. The CDR3 contains 17 residues. CDR1 and CDR2 from the germline V gene are SGHTA and FQGNSA. Unmatched junction bases numbered 9, after V lost 5 bases and J lost 4 bases. The CDR3 sequence is CASSTKLAGGPADTQYF. The DNA for the CDR3 is TGTGCCAGCAGCACCAAACTAGCGGGAGGGCCGGCAGATACGCAGTATTTT. The full variable domain, its missing parts supplied by reference TRBV7-2 and TRBJ2-3, is GAGVSQSPSNKVTEKGKDVELRCDPISGHTALYWYRQSLGQGLEFLIYFQGNSAPDKSGLPSDRFSAERTGGSVSTLTIQRTQQEDSAVYLCASSTKLAGGPADTQYFGPGTRLTVL.

The rearrangement joins TRBV7-2 to TRBJ2-3; D perhaps matches TRBD1 (6 bases). This CDR3 is built from 15 residues. V lost 5 bases and J 2 bases, leaving 14 bases between the germline ends. In germline, CDR1 is SGHTA, CDR2 FQGNSA. As DNA, the CDR3 is TGTGCCAGCAGCCCAGGGACAACTTTCACAGATACGCAGTATTTT. It is translated as CASSPGTTFTDTQYF.

The V and J genes are TRBV28 and TRBJ1-1, with D hard to call. V was cut by 5 bases and J by 10 bases, with 14 bases left in between. Germline CDR1 and CDR2: MDHEN and SYDVKM. The CDR3 sequence is 12 residues long. The CDR3 coding sequence is TGTGCCAGCAGTAGTAAAGGGAGTCGAGCTTTCTTT. It specifies CASSSKGSRAFF.

The chain recombines TRBV28 with TRBJ2-3; D might be TRBD2 (6 bases). V lost 5 bases and J lost 4, with 19 bases in between. CDR3 length equals 16 residues. Germline CDR1 is MDHEN and CDR2 is SYDVKM. CDR3 protein: CASSQGSVGSSDTQYF. The CDR3 region has the DNA TGTGCCAGCAGTCAAGGATCGGTCGGGAGTTCAGATACGCAGTATTTT.

The chain carries TRBV29-1 and TRBJ2-3, with 11 bases matching TRBD1. CDR1 SQVTM and CDR2 ANQGSEA come from the germline V gene. The CDR3 contains 14 residues. The V gene end was trimmed by 6 bases and the J gene end by 2 bases; junction bases not matched to a gene: 4. The CDR3, as DNA: TGCAGCGTAGGACAGGGGGCCCCCACAGATACGCAGTATTTT. Translated: CSVGQGAPTDTQYF.

In this sample, this clone turned up once. The genes are TRBV15 and TRBJ1-2, with a possible D match to TRBD1 (6 bases). The germline V gene encodes CDR1 LNHNV and CDR2 YYDKDF (reference sequence). CDR3 length: 13 amino acids. With 1 base removed from V and 8 bases from J, the gap between germline ends came to 11 bases. In nucleotides, the CDR3 is TGTGCCACCAGCAGAGTGAGGGGGGGCGGCTACACCTTC. It codes for CATSRVRGGGYTF.

Comments on this clone: Mismatch with germline at one junction end may stem from a read error. This chain connects TRBV2 to TRBJ2-5, with D possibly being TRBD1 (6 bases). The tail of the sequence fits TRBJ2-7 better, so the J call may be wrong. The CDR3 has 15 residues. CDR1 and CDR2 from the germline V gene are SNHLY and FYNNEI. The CDR3 DNA reads TGTGCCAGCGGTGAGGCAGGGGCGAGTCTTTACGAGCAGTACTTC. Its protein product is CASGEAGASLYEQYF.

The CDR3 loop is CASSLSGLQETQYF. For the CDR3, the DNA is TGTGCCAGCAGCTTATCGGGACTACAAGAGACCCAGTACTTC. The chain uses TRBV7-9 and TRBJ2-5; 7 positions match TRBD2. The CDR3 consists of 14 residues. Germline trimming cut 2 bases from V and 2 bases from J; bases unmatched to any gene: 2. Germline CDR1 and CDR2: SEHNR and FQNEAQ (reference sequence). Drawing the rest from reference TRBV7-9 and TRBJ2-5, the complete variable domain is DTGVSQNPRHKITKRGQNVTFRCDPISEHNRLYWYRQTLGQGPEFLTYFQNEAQLEKSRLLSDRFSAERPKGSFSTLEIQRTEQGDSAMYLCASSLSGLQETQYFGPGTRLLVL.

The rearrangement joins TRBV18 to TRBJ1-5; D perhaps matches TRBD1 (5 bases). This CDR3 is built from 15 residues. The V gene lost 4 bases and the J gene lost 3 bases, with 13 bases spanning the gap. Germline CDR1 is KGHSH and CDR2 is LQKENI. The CDR3 DNA follows: TGTGCCAGCTCACGGGCGGGGGGAGACAATCAGCCCCAGCATTTT. It translates to CASSRAGGDNQPQHF. Full variable domain (remainder filled in from reference TRBV18 and TRBJ1-5): NAGVMQNPRHLVRRRGQEARLRCSPMKGHSHVYWYRQLPEEGLKFMVYLQKENIIDESGMPKERFSAEFPKEGPSILRIQQVVRGDSAAYFCASSRAGGDNQPQHFGDGTRLSIL.

The chain recombines TRBV21-1 with TRBJ2-6; the table's TRBD1 call for D was not verified on the DNA. TRBV21-1 is labeled a pseudogene. This CDR3 is 17 amino acids long. CDR3 coding DNA: TGTGCCAGCAGCAAATTTGGTACAGGAGACGGGGCCAACGTCCTGACTTTC. This translates into CASSKFGTGDGANVLTF.

This sequence joins TRBV27 and TRBJ2-5, with D unclear. Germline V lookup: CDR1 MNHEY, CDR2 SMNVEV (reference sequence). Trimming shortened V by 5 bases and J by 1 base, and 8 bases separated the two germline ends. The CDR3 is made up of 13 amino acids. The CDR3 spells CASSPLSQETQYF. CDR3 nucleotides: TGTGCCAGCAGTCCGCTATCCCAAGAGACCCAGTACTTC.

The chain links TRBV27 to TRBJ2-3; 7 bases map to TRBD1. Trimming removed 4 bases from V and 9 bases from J; junction bases left unmatched: 10. From germline, CDR1 is MNHEY and CDR2 SMNVEV (reference sequence). CDR3 size: 14 residues. The CDR3: CASSSSKGAVTQYF. The CDR3 DNA sequence: TGTGCCAGCAGTTCCTCTAAGGGGGCGGTAACGCAGTATTTT.

The chain uses TRBV4-1 and TRBJ1-2; TRBD1 aligns across 8 bases. Germline assignment: CDR1 MGHRA and CDR2 YSYEKL. The J segment lost 4 bases and the V segment lost 3 bases, leaving 4 bases of the junction unmatched. The CDR3 has 14 residues. CDR3 sequence: CASSQPGQGYGYTF. The CDR3 DNA sequence: TGCGCCAGCAGCCAGCCCGGACAGGGCTATGGCTACACCTTC.

The chain recombines TRBV5-8 with TRBJ1-6; D is uncertain. The CDR3 runs 12 residues. V shed 7 bases and J shed 7 bases, with 9 bases lying between them. Germline V gene lookup returns CDR1 SGHTS and CDR2 YDEGEE. The CDR3 DNA follows: TGTGCCAGCGGAGCAAGAAATTCACCCCTCCACTTT. It translates to CASGARNSPLHF.

V and J are TRBV7-9 and TRBJ1-6, with D possibly TRBD1 on 6 matching bases. From germline, CDR1 is SEHNR and CDR2 FQNEAQ (reference sequence). The CDR3 sequence is 16 residues long. With 7 bases removed from V and 6 bases from J, the gap between germline ends came to 19 bases. In nucleotides, the CDR3 is TGTGCCAGCACATCCCTCGCGGGGGCTGGTAATTCACCCCTCCACTTT. This encodes CASTSLAGAGNSPLHF.

The chain carries TRBV14 and TRBJ2-5; D is possibly TRBD1 (5 bases). The CDR3 is 12 amino acids. CDR1 SGHDN and CDR2 FVKESK come from the germline V gene. Trimming took off 2 bases at V and 5 bases at J, with 6 bases between the two ends. The CDR3 bases are TGTGCCAGCAGCCAATCAGGGGAGACCCAGTACTTC. Translating gives CASSQSGETQYF.

This sequence joins TRBV29-1 and TRBJ1-1, with 8 positions matching TRBD1. J gave up 4 bases and V 7 bases, and 8 bases lay outside the gene matches. In germline, CDR1 is SQVTM, CDR2 ANQGSEA. The CDR3 contains 13 residues. The CDR3 region has the DNA TGCAGCGGTCGACAGGGGAGGGCCACTGAAGCTTTCTTT. Encoded protein: CSGRQGRATEAFF.

This chain links TRBV9 with TRBJ2-3; D is undetermined. The CDR3 runs 14 residues. Germline V gives CDR1 SGDLS, CDR2 YYNGEE. V was cut by 5 bases and J by 1 base, with 11 bases left in between. The CDR3 sequence is CASSREFGTDTQYF. CDR3 nucleotide sequence: TGTGCCAGCAGTCGAGAGTTTGGCACAGATACGCAGTATTTT.

The chain combines TRBV6-5 with TRBJ2-7; 8 bases fit TRBD2. CDR3 length equals 16 residues. V gave up 0 bases and J gave up 6 bases; unmatched junction bases: 10. Germline assignment: CDR1 MNHEY and CDR2 SVGAGI. CDR3 residues: CASSYSQAGAGSEQYF. The CDR3 DNA sequence: TGTGCCAGCAGTTACTCTCAAGCGGGGGCTGGGTCCGAGCAGTACTTC.

This clone was counted a single time. V gene TRBV29-1 combines with J gene TRBJ1-2, with 8 bases that match TRBD1. The CDR3 covers 14 residues. V dropped 6 bases and J dropped 4; count of bases not matched to a gene: 10. Germline loops: CDR1 SQVTM, CDR2 ANQGSEA. The CDR3 region has the DNA TGCAGCGTCGCGCGCACAGGGGGGAGCTATGGCTACACCTTC. Encoded protein: CSVARTGGSYGYTF. The full variable domain, in which reference TRBV29-1 and TRBJ1-2 provide the parts outside the CDR3, is SAVISQKPSRDICQRGTSLTIQCQVDSQVTMMFWYRQQPGQSLTLIATANQGSEATYESGFVIDKFPISRPNLTFSTLTVSNMSPEDSSIYLCSVARTGGSYGYTFGSGTRLTVV.